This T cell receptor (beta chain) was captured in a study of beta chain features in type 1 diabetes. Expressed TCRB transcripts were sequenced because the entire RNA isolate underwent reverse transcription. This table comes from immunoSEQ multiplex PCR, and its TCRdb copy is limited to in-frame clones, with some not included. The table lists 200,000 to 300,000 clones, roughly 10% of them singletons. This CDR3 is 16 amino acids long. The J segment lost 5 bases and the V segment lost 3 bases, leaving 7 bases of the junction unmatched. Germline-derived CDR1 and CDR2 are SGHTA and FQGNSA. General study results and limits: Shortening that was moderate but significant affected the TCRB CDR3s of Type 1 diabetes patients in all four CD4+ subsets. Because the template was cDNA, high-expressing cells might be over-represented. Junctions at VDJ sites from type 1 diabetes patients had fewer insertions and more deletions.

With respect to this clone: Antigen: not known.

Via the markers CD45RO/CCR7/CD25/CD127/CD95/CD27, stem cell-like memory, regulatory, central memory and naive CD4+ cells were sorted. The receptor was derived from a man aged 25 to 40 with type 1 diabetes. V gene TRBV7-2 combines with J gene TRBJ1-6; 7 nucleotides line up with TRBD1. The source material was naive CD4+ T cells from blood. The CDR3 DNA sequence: TGTGCCAGCAGCTTGCTCCGACAGGGTAATAATTCACCCCTCCACTTT. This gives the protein CASSLLRQGNNSPLHF.